The clone carrying this TCR beta chain showed up many times. What it binds is not known. The sample is drawn from a study of human T cells and chemical hapten exposure. Study information: Donors were sensitized with 2% DPC on the upper inner arm.

As for time point: patch test 2, 6 weeks after DPC sensitization. Specified treatment: therapeutic diphenylcyclopropenone sensitization with weekly scalp DPC. Overall study findings and caveats: In comparison with controls, expanded TCRs gave rise to a significantly larger number of large CDR3 similarity clusters.

In the authors' methods: 100,000 or so TCRs per sample was the median, with a range of 23,224 to 690,600. A single record per CDR3 protein comes from TCRdb applying MiXCR to the RACE reads. The V and J calls here are based on TCRdb, not the publication. The sample shows over 70,000 distinct CDR3 sequences, around 7.9% of them seen only once. V shed 3 bases and J shed 1 base, with 6 bases lying between them. The CDR3 is made up of 13 amino acids. The source material was whole blood, sampled in connection with sensitization to the hapten diphenylcyclopropenone (DPC). This receptor was taken from a woman in her forties or fifties with alopecia areata. Some clones in this sample may be carry-over from other donors' samples. The chain couples TRBV12-3 or TRBV12-4 to TRBJ1-1; no firm D call. The CDR3 is CASSFLWNTEAFF. CDR3 DNA: TGTGCCAGCAGTTTCCTATGGAACACTGAAGCTTTCTTT.